Each of the 32 T cell receptor beta chains below was sequenced from the same sample in a study of T cell changes during pregnancy in multiple sclerosis. Sequencing used immunoSEQ multiplex PCR; TCRdb keeps in-frame clones, though not all of them. The table has some 120,000 clones, about 94% seen once. Sequenced here: peripheral blood, sampled before pregnancy. The origin of the receptors is a female donor with multiple sclerosis, enrolled in a pregnancy study.

The chain recombines TRBV5-1 with TRBJ2-2; 12 positions agree with TRBD2. The CDR3 extends over 15 amino acids. Germline V gene sequence: CDR1 SGHRS, CDR2 YFSETQ. Losses at the gene ends were 5 bases for V and 7 bases for J; bases not matched to a gene: 6. The CDR3 reads CASSPSGRAHGELFF. CDR3 DNA: TGCGCCAGCAGTCCTAGCGGGAGGGCCCACGGGGAGCTGTTTTTT.

This rearrangement joins TRBV7-3 to TRBJ2-5, with D maybe TRBD1 (5 bases). The length of the CDR3 is 13 residues. From germline, CDR1 is SGHTA and CDR2 FQGTGA. Trimming stripped 2 bases from V and 5 bases from J, with 9 bases between. The chain's CDR3 is CASSLGQGETQYF. The CDR3 DNA follows: TGTGCCAGCAGCTTAGGACAAGGGGAGACCCAGTACTTC.

The chain is built from TRBV11-2 and TRBJ2-7; D unclear. Germline-derived CDR1 and CDR2 are SGHAT and FQNNGV. This CDR3 has 14 residues. The V end was cut by 3 bases, the J end by 5 bases, with 14 bases between. The CDR3 DNA reads TGTGCCAGCAGCTTTGCGTCGGTACTGGACGAGCAGTACTTC. Protein sequence: CASSFASVLDEQYF.

The chain carries TRBV28 and TRBJ2-1; a possible D gene is TRBD2 (5 bases). V lost 10 bases and J lost 7, with 17 bases in between. The CDR3 totals 13 residues. Germline V lookup: CDR1 MDHEN, CDR2 SYDVKM. The CDR3 sequence is CATRYRGSNEQFF. CDR3 nucleotides: TGTGCCACCCGTTATAGAGGGAGTAATGAGCAGTTCTTC.

This clone was seen just once. The chain uses TRBV9 and TRBJ2-7; possible D gene TRBD2, 6 bases. The CDR3 has 13 residues. Trimming removed 4 bases from V and 5 bases from J, with 13 bases in between. Germline V CDR1 and CDR2: SGDLS, YYNGEE. The CDR3 DNA is TGTGCCAGCAGCTCCTGGACGGGAGACGAGCAGTACTTC. It is translated as CASSSWTGDEQYF.

The chain couples TRBV7-3 to TRBJ2-3; TRBD2 agrees at 14 bases. Trimming took 4 bases from V and 5 from J; bases not matched to a gene: 8. Germline CDR1 SGHTA, CDR2 FQGTGA. This CDR3 contains 17 residues. The CDR3 here is CASSSKTSGGAGDTQYF. As DNA, the CDR3 is TGTGCCAGCAGCTCCAAGACTAGCGGGGGGGCGGGAGATACGCAGTATTTT. Looking up the rest from reference TRBV7-3 and TRBJ2-3 gives the full variable domain: GAGVSQTPSNKVTEKGKYVELRCDPISGHTALYWYRQSLGQGPEFLIYFQGTGAADDSGLPNDRFFAVRPEGSVSTLKIQRTERGDSAVYLCASSSKTSGGAGDTQYFGPGTRLTVL.

V and J are TRBV18 and TRBJ2-7, with D uncertain. Trimming removed 3 bases at V and 7 bases at J, with 13 bases between. CDR1 is KGHSH, CDR2 LQKENI, per germline. The CDR3 is 13 amino acids. In nucleotides, the CDR3 is TGTGCCAGCTCACCCGACATGGCTTGGGAGCAGTACTTC. Its translation is CASSPDMAWEQYF.

J is TRBJ2-3 and V is TRBV9; maybe TRBD1 (6 bases). The V end lost 0 bases, the J end lost 6 bases, and 8 bases lay between the germline ends. From germline, CDR1 is SGDLS and CDR2 YYNGEE. The CDR3 has 13 amino acids. The CDR3 DNA sequence: TGTGCCAGCAGCGTAGTGGGGGCGGATACGCAGTATTTT. Its translation is CASSVVGADTQYF.

This clone was seen once. The V and J genes are TRBV4-2 and TRBJ1-5; D call uncertain. V was pared by 1 base and J by 4 bases, with 14 bases between. Germline CDR1 LGHNA, CDR2 YNFKEQ. The CDR3 extends over 16 amino acids. CDR3 region: CASSQVLARANQPQHF. The CDR3 DNA follows: TGTGCCAGCAGCCAAGTCCTAGCACGGGCAAATCAGCCCCAGCATTTT.

Only one count was recorded for this clone. The chain carries TRBV21-1 and TRBJ2-7; TRBD1 reflects the table's D call only, with no check against the DNA. TRBV21-1 is given as a pseudogene. This CDR3 is built from 13 residues. In DNA form, the CDR3 reads TGTGCCAGCAGCCCGCAGGGAAAGGGCGAGCAGTACTTC. Translated, it gives CASSPQGKGEQYF.

The chain uses TRBV30 and TRBJ1-1; a weak D match, TRBD1 (5 bases). The CDR3 is 12 amino acids. Germline loops: CDR1 GTSNPN, CDR2 SVGIG (reference sequence). Trimming cost V 3 bases and J 4 bases, with 9 bases left between them. DNA of the CDR3: TGTGCCTGGAGGGGGCTGGGCACTGAAGCTTTCTTT. The encoded protein is CAWRGLGTEAFF. Combining the CDR3 with reference TRBV30 and TRBJ1-1 gives the whole variable domain SQTIHQWPATLVQPVGSPLSLECTVEGTSNPNLYWYRQAAGRGLQLLFYSVGIGQISSEVPQNLSASRPQDRQFILSSKKLLLSDSGFYLCAWRGLGTEAFFGQGTRLTVV.

V and J are TRBV30 and TRBJ1-2; D may be TRBD1 (5 bases). Trimming cost V 0 bases and J 3 bases, with 8 bases left between them. The CDR3 is made up of 13 amino acids. Looked up from germline, CDR1 is GTSNPN and CDR2 is SVGIG (reference sequence). In DNA form, the CDR3 reads TGTGCCTGGAGTGTACGGGGGGACTATGGCTACACCTTC. The encoded protein is CAWSVRGDYGYTF.

This chain connects TRBV5-1 to TRBJ2-3, with D possibly being TRBD2 (5 bases). The V end was cut by 1 base, the J end by 4 bases, with 10 bases between. CDR3 length: 14 amino acids. CDR1 and CDR2 (germline): SGHRS, YFSETQ. The CDR3 region has the DNA TGCGCCAGCAGCTTGCGTAGCGACCCAGATACGCAGTATTTT. Its translation is CASSLRSDPDTQYF.

This clone was seen just once. The genes are TRBV18 and TRBJ2-7; D not certain. Trimming left V 2 bases short and J 3 bases short, with 8 bases between. Germline V CDR1 and CDR2: KGHSH, LQKENI. CDR3 length: 13 amino acids. CDR3 nucleotides: TGTGCCAGCTCACCAGGGCTGGGCTACGAGCAGTACTTC. Translating gives CASSPGLGYEQYF.

The chain has TRBV7-2 and TRBJ1-4; unclear D gene. The CDR3 covers 14 residues. Germline loops: CDR1 SGHTA, CDR2 FQGNSA. V lost 3 bases and J lost 7, with 12 bases in between. CDR3 DNA: TGTGCCAGCAGCTTTCGTCTAGGTCCTGAAAAACTGTTTTTT. Translated, it gives CASSFRLGPEKLFF.

This chain links TRBV6-1 with TRBJ2-7; D not certain. The CDR3 is 15 residues long. The V and J ends lost 0 bases and 3 bases respectively, with 12 bases between them. Germline CDR1 and CDR2: MNHNS and SASEGT. CDR3: CASSEAGRFGYEQYF. The CDR3 DNA reads TGTGCCAGCAGTGAAGCCGGCAGGTTCGGCTACGAGCAGTACTTC.

V gene TRBV27 combines with J gene TRBJ2-7, with a possible D match to TRBD2 (6 bases). Per germline, CDR1 MNHEY and CDR2 SMNVEV (reference sequence). CDR3 length: 14 amino acids. The V end lost 1 base, the J end lost 5 bases, and 12 bases lay between the germline ends. The CDR3 sequence: CASSLFRGGDEQYF. The CDR3 DNA is TGTGCCAGCAGTTTATTCCGGGGAGGAGACGAGCAGTACTTC.

This rearrangement joins TRBV4-1 to TRBJ1-6, with D possibly TRBD1 on 6 matching bases. This CDR3 spans 16 amino acids. V lost 4 bases and J lost 6, with 16 bases in between. Germline V gene sequence: CDR1 MGHRA, CDR2 YSYEKL. CDR3 sequence (DNA): TGCGCCAGCAGCCCCCCACAGGGACCTACTAATTCACCCCTCCACTTT. Residues: CASSPPQGPTNSPLHF.

The chain uses TRBV28 and TRBJ2-7; no reliable D call. Germline CDR1 reads MDHEN; CDR2 reads SYDVKM. V was cut by 2 bases and J by 3 bases, with 5 bases left in between. This CDR3 has 12 residues. CDR3 loop: CASSLNGYEQYF. In DNA, the CDR3 is TGTGCCAGCAGTTTAAACGGCTACGAGCAGTACTTC. The entire variable domain, with the rest obtained from reference TRBV28 and TRBJ2-7, is as follows: DVKVTQSSRYLVKRTGEKVFLECVQDMDHENMFWYRQDPGLGLRLIYFSYDVKMKEKGDIPEGYSVSREKKERFSLILESASTNQTSMYLCASSLNGYEQYFGPGTRLTVT.

The chain links TRBV27 to TRBJ1-4; D gene ambiguous. Trimming took off 5 bases at V and 1 base at J, with 11 bases between the two ends. This CDR3 has 15 residues. The germline CDR1 and CDR2 sequences are MNHEY and SMNVEV (reference sequence). The CDR3 DNA reads as TGTGCCAGCAGTCCCAAGACGGGAACTAATGAAAAACTGTTTTTT. It specifies CASSPKTGTNEKLFF.

This sequence joins TRBV6-1 and TRBJ2-2, with a weak D call TRBD2 (6 bases). Trimming removed 7 bases from V and 1 base from J, with 10 bases in between. The CDR3 spans 14 residues. The germline CDR1 and CDR2 sequences are MNHNS and SASEGT. CDR3 bases: TGTGCCAGCAAGCAGCGGGTGAACACCGGGGAGCTGTTTTTT. Protein sequence: CASKQRVNTGELFF.

The rearrangement links TRBV6-1 to TRBJ1-5; 7 bases map to TRBD1. With V trimmed by 6 bases and J by 4 bases, 9 bases remained unmatched. The CDR3 covers 15 residues. Germline-derived CDR1 and CDR2 are MNHNS and SASEGT. CDR3 in DNA: TGTGCCAGCAGAGCGACAGGGTCTGAAAATCAGCCCCAGCATTTT. It encodes CASRATGSENQPQHF.

The CDR3 sequence is CASSLQGPYEQYF. In nucleotides, the CDR3 is TGCGCCAGCAGCTTGCAGGGTCCCTACGAGCAGTACTTC. The chain carries TRBV5-1 and TRBJ2-7, with a possible D match to TRBD1 (5 bases). Trimming took off 1 base at V and 2 bases at J, with 7 bases between the two ends. The CDR3 covers 13 residues. The V gene's germline CDR1 is SGHRS and CDR2 YFSETQ.

This clone was detected many times. The rearrangement joins TRBV7-9 to TRBJ1-2; D is perhaps TRBD1 (5 bases). The CDR3 has 15 residues. CDR1 and CDR2 from the germline V gene are SEHNR and FQNEAQ (reference sequence). The V end was cut by 2 bases, the J end by 2 bases, with 12 bases between. CDR3 amino acids: CASSLSGRQNYGYTF. For the CDR3, the DNA is TGTGCCAGCAGCTTATCCGGTAGACAGAACTATGGCTACACCTTC.

The V and J genes are TRBV10-2 and TRBJ2-7, with D possibly being TRBD1 (6 bases). The CDR3 has 14 amino acids. V lost 3 bases, J lost 3 bases, and 12 bases lay in between. Looked up from germline, CDR1 is WSHSY and CDR2 is SAAADI. The CDR3: CASSDPGTIYEQYF. In DNA form, the CDR3 reads TGCGCCAGCAGTGACCCGGGGACAATCTACGAGCAGTACTTC.

The CDR3 DNA reads as TGTGCCAGCAGCGTAGTAGTAGGGGTGACTGAAGCTTTCTTT. Protein product: CASSVVVGVTEAFF. The rearrangement links TRBV9 to TRBJ1-1; the D gene is possibly TRBD1 (5 bases). The ends were cut back, 0 bases at V and 5 bases at J, with 11 bases in the middle. Looked up from germline, CDR1 is SGDLS and CDR2 is YYNGEE. CDR3 length: 14 residues.

This chain links TRBV28 with TRBJ1-2, with a tentative D call TRBD1 (6 bases). The germline V and J ends were trimmed by 3 bases and 2 bases, with 16 bases remaining between them. This CDR3 contains 16 residues. Germline assignment: CDR1 MDHEN and CDR2 SYDVKM. CDR3 protein: CASSFEGDTLNYGYTF. The CDR3 DNA reads as TGTGCCAGCAGTTTTGAAGGGGACACTCTAAACTATGGCTACACCTTC.

This clone was recorded a few times. The chain joins TRBV9 to TRBJ1-5; 8 bases fit TRBD1. The CDR3 is 14 residues long. With V trimmed by 3 bases and J by 1 base, 0 bases remained unmatched. Germline loops: CDR1 SGDLS, CDR2 YYNGEE. The CDR3: CASSGQGSNQPQHF. CDR3 in DNA: TGTGCCAGCAGCGGACAGGGGAGCAATCAGCCCCAGCATTTT.

The CDR3 sequence: CASSLGDRVDQPQHF. CDR3 nucleotides: TGCGCCAGCAGCTTGGGGGACAGGGTTGATCAGCCCCAGCATTTT. The chain recombines TRBV5-1 with TRBJ1-5; TRBD1 matches at 9 bases. The CDR3 contains 15 residues. The J segment lost 5 bases and the V segment lost 0 bases, leaving 3 bases of the junction unmatched. Germline V gene lookup returns CDR1 SGHRS and CDR2 YFSETQ.

This clone was detected once. The gene calls are TRBV2 and TRBJ1-5, with 7 positions matching TRBD1. V gave up 8 bases and J gave up 7 bases; unmatched junction bases: 8. The CDR3 has 13 residues. Germline CDR1 and CDR2: SNHLY and FYNNEI. The CDR3 here is CASDRGRGQPQHF. Written as DNA, the CDR3 is TGTGCCAGCGATCGGGGCAGGGGGCAGCCCCAGCATTTT. Combining the CDR3 with reference TRBV2 and TRBJ1-5 gives the whole variable domain EPEVTQTPSHQVTQMGQEVILRCVPISNHLYFYWYRQILGQKVEFLVSFYNNEISEKSEIFDDQFSVERPDGSNFTLKIRSTKLEDSAMYFCASDRGRGQPQHFGDGTRLSIL.

The V call is TRBV28, the J call TRBJ1-4; no definite D call. V was clipped by 2 bases and J by 7 bases, with 17 bases between them. Per the germline V gene, CDR1 is MDHEN and CDR2 is SYDVKM. The CDR3 length is 16 residues. The CDR3: CASSLMELGRREKLFF. The CDR3 DNA is TGTGCCAGCAGTTTAATGGAACTTGGGCGTCGTGAAAAACTGTTTTTT.

V is TRBV5-4 and J is TRBJ1-2; 7 bases agree with TRBD1. The CDR3 is made up of 17 amino acids. Germline CDR1 is SGHNT and CDR2 is YYREEE (reference sequence). Trimming took 2 bases from V and 4 from J; bases not matched to a gene: 14. CDR3 in amino acids: CASSLGVRGGATYGYTF. The CDR3, as DNA: TGTGCCAGCAGCTTAGGGGTTCGAGGGGGCGCTACCTATGGCTACACCTTC.